The sequence of this T cell receptor beta chain was determined in a study of T cell responses to AZD1222 COVID-19 vaccine (dated by TCRdb to the early 2020s). The study in broad terms: AZD1222 recipients with second doses at about 4 weeks or about 12 weeks were pooled, because spike-specific TCR depth and breadth did not differ between schedules. TCR sequencing was performed for more than 230 trial participants, of whom 200 to 210 were given two doses of AZD1222 and roughly 25 were given two doses of MenACWY control vaccine. Trial participants were enrolled by age into subgroups of 18-55, 56-69 and 70-plus years, and about 150, 27 and 61 TCR-sequenced participants, respectively, were included in these subgroups. Here is what the overall study found, with its caveats: Nearly half of unique spike-specific TCRs reportedly recognized epitopes outside regions mutated in the B.1.351 and B.1.1.7 variants. Participants were mostly white British, with more females than males. The authors suggested clonal diversity may have been underestimated. No day 14 peak-response samples were available, so repertoires were characterized only after the peak T cell response. The 56-69-year group was small, and its depth increase did not reach significance, likely because of low power. Conclusions about previously exposed vaccinees are limited because only six or seven AZD1222 recipients were SARS-CoV-2 seropositive at baseline. Spike-specific TCR breadth and depth rose significantly after two AZD1222 doses compared with day 0 and with MenACWY recipients. The vaccine-associated CD4 TCRs covered the entire spike protein, and the dominant responses fell in regions 160-218 and 743-854.

What the time point label conveys for this sample: baseline before first vaccination. Vaccinee samples were obtained from the UK trials COV001 and COV002, which included a single-blind randomized controlled phase 2/3 trial of AZD1222 (ChAdOx1 nCoV-19) in healthy adults. Trial participant PBMC samples were collected at day 0 and day 28 after the second dose for TCRbeta chain sequencing. Comments on this clone: Its antigen target is currently unknown. The sample holds no much larger clone one base away, and base qualities are not on file.

The CDR3 regions of human TCRbeta chains were analyzed by immunosequencing. Per the original workflow: Repertoire TCRs were checked for matches against a reference library of SARS-CoV-2-specific TCRs that had been generated using the MIRA antigen-specificity platform. Breadth was defined as the fraction of unique TCRs that were SARS-CoV-2-associated, and depth was defined as the fraction of total T cells that were SARS-CoV-2-associated. Using the MIRA data, every spike-specific TCR was mapped to the spike region that the TCR reacted to and assigned to either a CD4 or a CD8 class. Log10-transformed breadth and depth values were compared by one-way ANOVA with Sidak's multiple comparisons tests. TCRdb provides this immuneACCESS table in a form limited to in-frame rearrangements. Some clones are lacking; in checked studies, under half of them reflect an unresolved V gene, and why the rest are absent is not known. The V and J calls and clone size were taken over from that table, and D and trimming were inferred from the DNA. Here the sample has about 140,000 clones; 85% to 95% occur a single time. Approximately 2.6% of the sample belongs to the ten largest clones.

A distance of 13 bases separates the germline ends of V and J, which lose 5 bases and 6 bases respectively. The germline V gene (reference sequence) specifies SEHNR as CDR1 and FQNEAQ as CDR2. Including the terminal cysteine and phenylalanine, the CDR3 comprises 13 residues. The retained sequence is limited to the CDR3, 39 bases, with the frame set at the first base. The rearrangement joined TRBV7-9 to TRBJ1-2, with no confident D gene call. The TCR comes from an adult in good health. The sequencing used peripheral blood, collected on day 0 of AZD1222 vaccination. In nucleotide form, the sequence is TGTGCCAGCAGCCAAGACTACATCGATGGCTACACCTTC. Its translation reads: CASSQDYIDGYTF. The variable domain in full, with residues beyond the CDR3 obtained from the reference TRBV7-9 and TRBJ1-2 genes, is DTGVSQNPRHKITKRGQNVTFRCDPISEHNRLYWYRQTLGQGPEFLTYFQNEAQLEKSRLLSDRFSAERPKGSFSTLEIQRTEQGDSAMYLCASSQDYIDGYTFGSGTRLTVV.